Below, one TCR beta chain is given with its context. The antigen remains unidentified. These data come from a study of blood T cells in healthy people across ages. About the study: Template switching picked up about one barcoded beta molecule for each two T cells. Overall study results and limits: Getting older went along with TCR beta diversity per million T cells dropping roughly linearly.

A second PCR, run for roughly 7 to 12 cycles, used a sample-barcoded 5' primer plus a J-beta primer mix. Each cDNA molecule carried a tag from a template-switch adaptor that contained 12 random nucleotides. TCRdb reanalysed the 5' RACE reads using MiXCR and keeps one entry per CDR3 protein. The sample gives about a million distinct CDR3 sequences, roughly 51% of which show up once; about a fifth is in the top ten. This sequence originates from a woman in her fifties or sixties in good health. The sample comprised blood.

CDR3 in amino acids: CSARDPYRETQYF. Here the CDR3 DNA reads TGCAGTGCTAGAGATCCTTATAGAGAGACCCAGTACTTC. V usage is TRBV20-1 and J usage is TRBJ2-5, with D unresolved. This CDR3 has 13 amino acids. Looked up from germline, CDR1 is DFQATT and CDR2 is SNEGSKA (reference sequence). V lost 0 bases to trimming and J lost 4 bases, with 9 bases between them.